These 22 T cell receptor beta chains share one sample of origin, sequenced in a study of post-analysis software for immune sequencing data. The antigens for these receptors are not known. Presence of unique molecular identifiers characterized the TCR beta cDNA libraries. Using its own MiXCR run on the PCR reads, TCRdb lists one record per CDR3 protein. The table has 750,000 to 950,000 distinct CDR3 sequences, 53% seen once. General study findings and limits: Patients had higher frequencies than controls of five TRBV segments, including TRBV5-6, TRBV5-1 and TRBV20-1.

What was sequenced was blood. The receptors stem from a girl aged 5-17 years with multiple sclerosis.

In its sample, this clonotype was seen a few times. J is TRBJ1-2 and V is TRBV12-3 or TRBV12-4; perhaps TRBD1 as D (5 bases). The CDR3 consists of 14 residues. V lost 5 bases and J 2 bases, leaving 12 bases between the germline ends. The CDR3 nucleotides are TGTGCCAGCAGTCGGGGCAGGGCGAACTATGGCTACACCTTC. Amino acid sequence: CASSRGRANYGYTF.

A word on this clonotype: At one end the junction does not follow the germline gene, possibly because of a read error. V is TRBV10-3 and J is TRBJ2-7, with D perhaps given as TRBD1 or TRBD2 (5 bases each). Germline loops: CDR1 ENHRY, CDR2 SYGVKD. This CDR3 has 15 residues. As DNA, the CDR3 is TGTGTCATCAGTGCCTACCGGGGCCAAGGGTACGAGCAGTACTTC. Its protein product is CVISAYRGQGYEQYF.

The chain joins TRBV9 to TRBJ1-4; a possible D gene is TRBD1 (5 bases). The length of the CDR3 is 16 residues. The germline V gene has CDR1 SGDLS and CDR2 YYNGEE. The V end lost 3 bases, the J end lost 0 bases, and 12 bases lay between the germline ends. The CDR3 spells CASSAGTSTTNEKLFF. The DNA for the CDR3 is TGTGCCAGCAGCGCCGGGACCTCAACAACTAATGAAAAACTGTTTTTT. The full variable domain, completed using reference TRBV9 and TRBJ1-4, is DSGVTQTPKHLITATGQRVTLRCSPRSGDLSVYWYQQSLDQGLQFLIQYYNGEERAKGNILERFSAQQFPDLHSELNLSSLELGDSALYFCASSAGTSTTNEKLFFGSGTQLSVL.

This chain connects TRBV12-3 or TRBV12-4 to TRBJ2-7, with 9 bases lining up with TRBD2. After removal of 6 bases from V and 2 bases from J, the junction contained 14 bases not matched to a gene. CDR3 length: 17 amino acids. The CDR3: CASSLSLSGRPTYEQYF. The CDR3 DNA follows: TGTGCCAGCAGCTTATCCCTAAGCGGGAGGCCGACCTACGAGCAGTACTTC.

This clonotype was seen only once. The rearrangement joins TRBV5-1 to TRBJ2-1, with 7 bases lining up with TRBD1. V was clipped by 4 bases and J by 3 bases; unmatched bases: 10. The CDR3 has 16 residues. Germline V lookup: CDR1 SGHRS, CDR2 YFSETQ. This CDR3 is CASSIGTATIYNEQFF. CDR3 in DNA: TGCGCCAGCAGCATCGGGACAGCCACTATCTACAATGAGCAGTTCTTC.

This clonotype was recorded at least ten times. CDR3 region: CASSFTGSYEQYF. CDR3 nucleotide sequence: TGTGCCAGCAGCTTTACAGGCTCCTACGAGCAGTACTTC. The chain employs TRBV27 and TRBJ2-7; TRBD1 is a possible D gene (5 bases). This CDR3 has 13 amino acids. In germline, CDR1 is MNHEY, CDR2 SMNVEV (reference sequence). V lost 6 bases and J lost 0, with 9 bases in between.

The sample holds many counts of this clonotype. V usage is TRBV6-4 and J usage is TRBJ2-1; TRBD2 aligns across 11 bases. The V gene's germline CDR1 is MRHNA and CDR2 SNTAGT. CDR3 size: 16 residues. V shed 6 bases and J 4 bases; nucleotides not matched to a gene: 8. CDR3 in DNA: TGTGCCAGCAGCCCCACCGGGACTAGCGGATACAATGAGCAGTTCTTC. Residues: CASSPTGTSGYNEQFF.

This clonotype appeared a few times. This rearrangement joins TRBV6-5 to TRBJ2-7; 7 positions agree with TRBD2. The CDR3 is made up of 17 amino acids. V dropped 2 bases and J dropped 3; count of bases not matched to a gene: 13. The germline V gene has CDR1 MNHEY and CDR2 SVGAGI. Here the CDR3 reads CASSYQRLRREYYEQYF. CDR3 DNA sequence: TGTGCCAGCAGTTACCAAAGACTCCGGCGGGAGTACTACGAGCAGTACTTC.

The CDR3 coding sequence is TGTGCCAGCAGCTTAGTGGGACAGGGATGGAATGAAGCTTTCTTT. This translates into CASSLVGQGWNEAFF. The chain carries TRBV7-9 and TRBJ1-1; 9 positions agree with TRBD1. The J segment lost 7 bases and the V segment lost 1 base, leaving 7 bases of the junction unmatched. The CDR3 sequence is 15 residues long. The germline CDR1 and CDR2 sequences are SEHNR and FQNEAQ (reference sequence).

The chain links TRBV7-9 to TRBJ2-7; the D gene is possibly TRBD2 (5 bases). With 1 base removed from V and 3 bases from J, the gap between germline ends came to 16 bases. This CDR3 has 16 residues. Germline CDR1 and CDR2: SEHNR and FQNEAQ (reference sequence). The CDR3 DNA reads as TGTGCCAGCAGCTTAGAGTGGGATAGCGTCCGCTACGAGCAGTACTTC. Translated, it gives CASSLEWDSVRYEQYF.

The rearrangement joins TRBV20-1 to TRBJ2-2; D is undetermined. The CDR3 contains 12 residues. V was clipped by 6 bases and J by 5 bases, with 10 bases between them. CDR1 is DFQATT, CDR2 SNEGSKA, per germline (reference sequence). CDR3 sequence: CSARRITGELFF. The CDR3 region has the DNA TGCAGTGCCCGCAGAATTACCGGGGAGCTGTTTTTT.

The V gene is TRBV20-1, the J gene TRBJ1-1; D might be TRBD1 (6 bases). The CDR3 length is 13 residues. Deletions cut 1 base from V and 7 bases from J, with 13 bases between. From germline, CDR1 is DFQATT and CDR2 SNEGSKA (reference sequence). This CDR3 is CSARVGGQGEAFF. As DNA, the CDR3 is TGCAGTGCTAGAGTGGGGGGGCAGGGTGAAGCTTTCTTT.

The genes are TRBV12-3 or TRBV12-4 and TRBJ2-7; a weak D match, TRBD1 (5 bases). Trimming stripped 4 bases from V and 2 bases from J, with 9 bases between. The CDR3 runs 13 residues. The CDR3: CASSYLGAYEQYF. The DNA of the CDR3 is TGTGCCAGCAGTTACTTAGGGGCCTACGAGCAGTACTTC.

This clonotype has more than one count but fewer than ten. The rearrangement links TRBV20-1 to TRBJ2-7, with 13 bases that match TRBD2. The junction had 14 bases not matched to a gene; V was cut back by 3 bases and J by 6 bases. CDR1 DFQATT and CDR2 SNEGSKA come from the germline V gene (reference sequence). The CDR3 runs 17 residues. Written as DNA, the CDR3 is TGCAGTGCTAGTCAACTGACTAGCGGGAGGCCGGGTCTCGAGCAGTACTTC. Translating gives CSASQLTSGRPGLEQYF.

Only a few counts were recorded for this clonotype. The rearrangement links TRBV7-9 to TRBJ2-3; possible D gene TRBD2, 6 bases. Per the germline V gene, CDR1 is SEHNR and CDR2 is FQNEAQ (reference sequence). Trimming cost V 7 bases and J 0 bases, with 14 bases left between them. This CDR3 region has 15 residues. CDR3 sequence (DNA): TGTGCCAGCACCCCCGGCCGGGGGAGCACAGATACGCAGTATTTT. Translating gives CASTPGRGSTDTQYF.

V usage is TRBV10-2 and J usage is TRBJ2-3; D remains unclear. Trimming left V 4 bases short and J 3 bases short, with 14 bases between. This CDR3 region has 15 residues. Germline assignment: CDR1 WSHSY and CDR2 SAAADI. The CDR3 nucleotides are TGCGCCAGCAGTGGGGGATGGGGTCGGACAGATACGCAGTATTTT. It is translated as CASSGGWGRTDTQYF.

The J gene is TRBJ2-6, the V gene TRBV12-3 or TRBV12-4; 8 nucleotides align to TRBD1. J lost 2 bases, V lost 2 bases, and 8 bases had no gene match. The CDR3 runs to 18 residues. The CDR3 DNA reads as TGTGCCAGCAGTTTAAGTTGGCAGGGGGCGACTGGGGCCAACGTCCTGACTTTC. This gives the protein CASSLSWQGATGANVLTF.

This chain connects TRBV27 to TRBJ2-4; the D gene is possibly TRBD2 (7 bases). The J call may be in error: the DNA end matches TRBJ2-7 better. CDR1 and CDR2 from the germline V gene are MNHEY and SMNVEV (reference sequence). The CDR3 spans 15 residues. The CDR3 region is CASSKWGGGAYEQYF. The CDR3 DNA reads as TGTGCCAGCAGTAAGTGGGGAGGGGGGGCCTACGAGCAGTACTTC.

In the case of this clonotype: The junction departs from germline at one end; a sequencing error may be responsible. The J gene is TRBJ2-1, the V gene TRBV5-1; TRBD1 or TRBD2 may be the D gene (5 bases each). The length of the CDR3 is 14 residues. Germline-derived CDR1 and CDR2 are SGHRS and YFSETQ. CDR3: CASRLGPRGDEQFF. The CDR3 DNA follows: TGCGCCAGCAGGTTGGGACCCCGTGGGGATGAGCAGTTCTTC. Filled out from reference TRBV5-1 and TRBJ2-1, the complete variable domain reads KAGVTQTPRYLIKTRGQQVTLSCSPISGHRSVSWYQQTPGQGLQFLFEYFSETQRNKGNFPGRFSGRQFSNSRSEMNVSTLELGDSALYLCASRLGPRGDEQFFGPGTRLTVL.

This sequence joins TRBV6-5 and TRBJ2-3; D perhaps matches TRBD2 (5 bases). V lost 8 bases and J 3 bases, leaving 18 bases between the germline ends. The CDR3 totals 15 residues. The germline V gene has CDR1 MNHEY and CDR2 SVGAGI. CDR3 nucleotides: TGTGCCAGCGCGATGTTGGGGAGTCGGACAGATACGCAGTATTTT. Its translation is CASAMLGSRTDTQYF.

The chain carries TRBV5-1 and TRBJ2-5; 10 nucleotides align to TRBD2. J was trimmed by 3 bases and V by 0 bases; bases with no gene match: 5. The CDR3 totals 16 residues. Per germline, CDR1 SGHRS and CDR2 YFSETQ. The CDR3 spells CASSLGTSGGKETQYF. The CDR3, as DNA: TGCGCCAGCAGCTTGGGGACTAGCGGAGGAAAAGAGACCCAGTACTTC.

The V call is TRBV14, the J call TRBJ1-1; a weak D match, TRBD1 (5 bases). The CDR3 runs 14 residues. Germline V gives CDR1 SGHDN, CDR2 FVKESK. With 2 bases removed from V and 9 bases from J, the gap between germline ends came to 16 bases. Written as DNA, the CDR3 is TGTGCCAGCAGCCAATCGCCTCCGACAGCCAAAGCTTTCTTT. Translating gives CASSQSPPTAKAFF.